Sequencing of this T cell receptor beta chain was carried out in a study of blood T cell repertoires in COVID-19. CDR3 size: 15 residues. Trimming cost V 1 base and J 8 bases; bases outside gene matches: 9. Germline V CDR1 and CDR2: MGHRA, YSYEKL. Clones were read by immunoSEQ multiplex PCR, and TCRdb kept only the in-frame ones, dropping some. Of about 140,000 clones in the sample, roughly four fifths were seen once. The TCR sequence derives from a woman aged 55-75 years with acute or convalescent COVID-19. Sequences were obtained from peripheral blood. J is TRBJ1-2 and V is TRBV4-1; 8 nucleotides match TRBD1. The CDR3 bases are TGCGCCAGCAGCCAAGGTGGACAGGGACTCTACGGCTACACCTTC. It is translated as CASSQGGQGLYGYTF.